The next 2 T cell receptor beta chains were all read from a single sample in a study of preoperative IRX-2 immunotherapy in early breast cancer. Regarding treatment: preoperative locoregional IRX-2 cytokine immunotherapy. Sequencing used immunoSEQ multiplex PCR; TCRdb keeps in-frame clones, though not all of them. There are approximately 28,000 clones in the sample; over 75% occur only once, and around 2.9% lies in the top ten. The sample was gathered from a patient treated with IRX-2 immunotherapy. The receptors were gathered from a human donor with breast cancer.

The chain couples TRBV5-1 to TRBJ1-1; the D gene is possibly TRBD1 (6 bases). Germline-derived CDR1 and CDR2 are SGHRS and YFSETQ. This CDR3 spans 16 amino acids. Trimming cost V 5 bases and J 0 bases, with 17 bases left between them. CDR3 protein: CASRSVTQGLNTEAFF. Written as DNA, the CDR3 is TGCGCCAGCAGATCCGTTACACAGGGATTGAACACTGAAGCTTTCTTT.

The V and J genes are TRBV6-8 and TRBJ1-4; D gene ambiguous. The CDR3 covers 15 residues. The germline V gene encodes CDR1 MNHGY and CDR2 SAAAGT. V was shortened by 1 base and J by 7 bases, with 13 bases between the two germline ends. DNA for the CDR3: TGTGCCAGCAGTTACTTTCCGTGGAGAGGTGAAAAACTGTTTTTT. It translates to CASSYFPWRGEKLFF.